This T cell receptor beta chain was recorded in a study of CD8 T cells in Susac syndrome. An input of about 0.5 to 1 ug of RNA was subjected to reverse transcription using random hexamers. TCRdb itself ran the immunoSEQ multiplex PCR reads through MiXCR, one entry per CDR3 protein. The data contain 95,000 to 150,000 distinct CDR3 sequences, just under 95% of them seen just once; the ten biggest clones take up around 0.28%. CDR3 length equals 10 residues. V shed 0 bases and J shed 8 bases, with 4 bases lying between them. CDR1 is DFQATT and CDR2 is SNEGSKA in the germline V gene (reference sequence). This clonotype appeared once.

The clonotype originates from a human donor with Susac syndrome. V usage is TRBV20-1 and J usage is TRBJ1-1; no reliable D call. Sequences were obtained from CD8+ T cells from PBMCs. CDR3 region: CSAREGEAFF. CDR3 in DNA: TGCAGTGCTAGAGAGGGGGAAGCTTTCTTT.